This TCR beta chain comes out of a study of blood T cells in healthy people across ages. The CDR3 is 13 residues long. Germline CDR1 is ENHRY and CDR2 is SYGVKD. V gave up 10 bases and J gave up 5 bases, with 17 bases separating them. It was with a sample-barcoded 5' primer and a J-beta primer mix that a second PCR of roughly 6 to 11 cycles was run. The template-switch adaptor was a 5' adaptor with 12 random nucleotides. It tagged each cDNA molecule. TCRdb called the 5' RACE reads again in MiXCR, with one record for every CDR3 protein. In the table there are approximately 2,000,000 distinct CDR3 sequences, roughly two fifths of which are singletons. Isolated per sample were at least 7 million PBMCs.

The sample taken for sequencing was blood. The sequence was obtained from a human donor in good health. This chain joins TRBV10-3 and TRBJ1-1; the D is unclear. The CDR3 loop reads CASVRGSGTEAFF. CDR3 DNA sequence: TGTGCCAGCGTCCGTGGGTCTGGGACTGAAGCTTTCTTT.